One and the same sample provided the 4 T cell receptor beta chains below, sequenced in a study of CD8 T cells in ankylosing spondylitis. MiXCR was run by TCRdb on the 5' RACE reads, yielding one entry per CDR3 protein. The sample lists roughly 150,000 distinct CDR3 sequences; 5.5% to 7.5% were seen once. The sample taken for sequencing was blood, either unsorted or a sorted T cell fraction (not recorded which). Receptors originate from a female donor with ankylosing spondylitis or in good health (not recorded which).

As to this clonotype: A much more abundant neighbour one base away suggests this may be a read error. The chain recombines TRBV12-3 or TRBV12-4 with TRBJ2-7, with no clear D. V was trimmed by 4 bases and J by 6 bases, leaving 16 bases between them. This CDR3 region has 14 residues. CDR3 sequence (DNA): TGTGCCAGCAGTTCCCGCAGCCGCGCCTCCGAGCAGTACTTC. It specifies CASSSRSRASEQYF.

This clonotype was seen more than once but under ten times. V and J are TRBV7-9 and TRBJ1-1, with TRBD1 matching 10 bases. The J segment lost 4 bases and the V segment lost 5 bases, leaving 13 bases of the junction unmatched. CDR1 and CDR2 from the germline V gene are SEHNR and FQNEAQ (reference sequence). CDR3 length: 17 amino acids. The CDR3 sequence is CASSPPGQGILSTEAFF. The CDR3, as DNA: TGTGCCAGCAGCCCTCCGGGACAGGGGATTCTCAGCACTGAAGCTTTCTTT.

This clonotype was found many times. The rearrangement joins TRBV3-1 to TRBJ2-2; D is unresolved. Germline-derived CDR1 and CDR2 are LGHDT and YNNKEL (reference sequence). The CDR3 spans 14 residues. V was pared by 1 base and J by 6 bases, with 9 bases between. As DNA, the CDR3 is TGTGCCAGCAGCCAAGGGAGAGGCCCCGGGGAGCTGTTTTTT. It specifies CASSQGRGPGELFF.

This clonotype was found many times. CDR3 in DNA: TGTGCCACCAGCAGAGATCGGGGGTTTCACTATGGCTACACCTTC. Its translation is CATSRDRGFHYGYTF. The J gene is TRBJ1-2, the V gene TRBV15, with D tentatively TRBD1 (5 bases). Trimming took 0 bases from V and 3 from J, leaving 11 bases between them. From germline, CDR1 is LNHNV and CDR2 YYDKDF (reference sequence). The CDR3 covers 15 residues.